One sample yielded the 6 T cell receptor beta chains listed below, sequenced in a study of cytomegalovirus exposure and HLA in healthy donors. Libraries were prepared by immunoSEQ multiplex PCR; TCRdb keeps only in-frame clonotypes and omits some of them. The profile shows about 250,000 clones, roughly 84% of them singletons. Sequencing was performed on PBMCs. These receptors were taken from a man in his late teens or twenties in good health and CMV-seropositive.

In its sample, this clone was seen a few times. The J gene is TRBJ2-7, the V gene TRBV4-1, with no clear D. Germline V CDR1 and CDR2: MGHRA, YSYEKL. V dropped 0 bases and J dropped 3 bases, with 12 bases sitting between them. This CDR3 is 15 amino acids long. The CDR3 sequence is CASSQDQETNYEQYF. The CDR3 nucleotides are TGCGCCAGCAGCCAAGATCAAGAGACCAACTACGAGCAGTACTTC.

The rearrangement uses TRBV6-5 and TRBJ2-6; the D is unclear. Germline values: CDR1 MNHEY, CDR2 SVGAGI. This CDR3 is built from 15 residues. Trimming took off 5 bases at V and 0 bases at J, with 8 bases between the two ends. The DNA of the CDR3 is TGTGCCAGCAGTCGTCAATACTCTGGGGCCAACGTCCTGACTTTC. Translation gives CASSRQYSGANVLTF.

The rearrangement links TRBV5-5 to TRBJ2-1, with 7 nucleotides matching TRBD2. Per the germline V gene, CDR1 is SGHKS and CDR2 is YYEKEE (reference sequence). Trimming at V came to 0 bases and at J to 2 bases, leaving 2 bases not matched to a gene. CDR3 size: 15 residues. The DNA of the CDR3 is TGTGCCAGCAGCTTGGTGCTAGCGGCCTACAATGAGCAGTTCTTC. It codes for CASSLVLAAYNEQFF. Based on the CDR3 plus reference TRBV5-5 and TRBJ2-1, the full variable domain is DAGVTQSPTHLIKTRGQQVTLRCSPISGHKSVSWYQQVLGQGPQFIFQYYEKEERGRGNFPDRFSARQFPNYSSELNVNALLLGDSALYLCASSLVLAAYNEQFFGPGTRLTVL.

This rearrangement joins TRBV7-2 to TRBJ2-1; no clear D gene. Germline CDR1 and CDR2: SGHTA and FQGNSA. This CDR3 is 12 amino acids long. V gave up 5 bases and J gave up 7 bases, with 9 bases separating them. The CDR3 here is CASSTWDNEQFF. CDR3 bases: TGTGCCAGCAGCACGTGGGATAATGAGCAGTTCTTC.

The V and J genes are TRBV30 and TRBJ2-7, with 7 bases identical to TRBD2. CDR1 and CDR2 from the germline V gene are GTSNPN and SVGIG (reference sequence). The V segment lost 5 bases and the J segment 6 bases; nucleotides outside the gene matches: 4. CDR3 length: 11 residues. The CDR3 region is CAWAGAVEQYF. CDR3 in DNA: TGTGCCTGGGCGGGAGCTGTCGAGCAGTACTTC.

J is TRBJ1-5 and V is TRBV2; perhaps TRBD1 as D (5 bases). The CDR3 has 13 amino acids. V lost 4 bases, J lost 5 bases, and 9 bases lay in between. The germline CDR1 and CDR2 sequences are SNHLY and FYNNEI. The CDR3 DNA sequence: TGTGCCAGCAGTGGACAGTGGGATCAGCCCCAGCATTTT. Translated: CASSGQWDQPQHF.